The 16 T cell receptor beta chains below come from one sample, sequenced in a study of T cell responses to AZD1222 COVID-19 vaccine. The repertoire was sequenced with immunoSEQ multiplex PCR; TCRdb's copy has only in-frame clones and lacks some. The sample holds just under 100,000 clones, approximately 90% seen once. This material consisted of peripheral blood, taken on day 0 of AZD1222 vaccination. The receptors here all came from an adult in good health.

V and J are TRBV6-5 and TRBJ1-4; D is ambiguous. Germline CDR1 is MNHEY and CDR2 is SVGAGI. V lost 0 bases and J 14 bases, leaving 22 bases between the germline ends. The CDR3 loop spans 16 amino acids. CDR3 bases: TGTGCCAGCAGTTACTCGACGGCGGCGGAAGCTCCTAATCTGTTTTTT. It encodes CASSYSTAAEAPNLFF.

The chain combines TRBV7-8 with TRBJ1-1; D unclear. Germline V gene lookup returns CDR1 SGHVS and CDR2 FQNEAQ. The V gene lost 0 bases and the J gene lost 3 bases, with 11 bases spanning the gap. The CDR3 has 15 amino acids. This chain's CDR3 is CASSLALGGHTEAFF. DNA of the CDR3: TGTGCCAGCAGCTTAGCGCTGGGCGGCCACACTGAAGCTTTCTTT.

This chain links TRBV4-3 with TRBJ1-2; 8 bases line up with TRBD1. With 0 bases clipped from V and 6 bases from J, the junction kept 3 bases outside the gene matches. The CDR3 is 14 amino acids. Germline lookup yields CDR1 LGHNA and CDR2 YSLEER. The CDR3 DNA reads TGCGCCAGCAGCCAAGACCGGACAGGGAATGGCTACACCTTC. It translates to CASSQDRTGNGYTF.

The V call is TRBV7-2, the J call TRBJ2-6; TRBD1 or TRBD2 may be the D gene (6 bases each). V lost 0 bases and J lost 1, with 16 bases in between. This CDR3 region has 19 residues. Germline V lookup: CDR1 SGHTA, CDR2 FQGNSA. The CDR3 bases are TGTGCCAGCAGCTTAGCGGGGATAGGGGGAGGTTCTGGGGCCAACGTCCTGACTTTC. Protein product: CASSLAGIGGGSGANVLTF. Using reference TRBV7-2 and TRBJ2-6 for the parts outside the CDR3, the full variable domain is GAGVSQSPSNKVTEKGKDVELRCDPISGHTALYWYRQSLGQGLEFLIYFQGNSAPDKSGLPSDRFSAERTGGSVSTLTIQRTQQEDSAVYLCASSLAGIGGGSGANVLTFGAGSRLTVL.

The V call is TRBV4-2, the J call TRBJ1-2; no clear D. In germline, CDR1 is LGHNA, CDR2 YNFKEQ. The CDR3 loop spans 12 amino acids. Trimming shortened V by 2 bases and J by 3 bases, and 4 bases separated the two germline ends. CDR3 loop: CASSQTDYGYTF. The CDR3, as DNA: TGTGCCAGCAGCCAAACCGACTATGGCTACACCTTC.

The rearrangement uses TRBV2 and TRBJ1-4, with D unresolved. Germline V gene data show CDR1 as SNHLY and CDR2 as FYNNEI. The CDR3 consists of 11 residues. V gave up 2 bases and J gave up 13 bases, with 8 bases separating them. The CDR3 region is CASSEFSVLFF. CDR3 DNA: TGTGCCAGCAGTGAATTTAGCGTACTGTTTTTT.

Turning to this clone: Other DNA sequences in the sample encode the same CDR3. V usage is TRBV7-9 and J usage is TRBJ1-1; D is uncertain. Trimming removed 0 bases at V and 4 bases at J, with 6 bases between. The CDR3 is 13 amino acids. Germline V gene lookup returns CDR1 SEHNR and CDR2 FQNEAQ (reference sequence). This chain's CDR3 is CASSLARVTEAFF. The CDR3 DNA is TGTGCCAGCAGCTTAGCAAGGGTCACTGAAGCTTTCTTT.

The chain has TRBV28 and TRBJ1-6; 11 bases line up with TRBD1. The length of the CDR3 is 14 residues. The V and J ends lost 6 bases and 9 bases, in that order; junction bases with no gene match: 4. CDR1 and CDR2 (germline): MDHEN, SYDVKM. CDR3 DNA: TGTGCCAGCAGATCCGGGACAGGGGGTTCACCCCTCCACTTT. It encodes CASRSGTGGSPLHF.

The genes are TRBV12-3 or TRBV12-4 and TRBJ2-7, with D possibly being TRBD2 (5 bases). Trimming removed 8 bases from V and 3 bases from J, with 5 bases in between. The CDR3 spans 10 residues. CDR3 sequence (DNA): TGTGCCAGCGGAGGCTACGAGCAGTACTTC. As protein: CASGGYEQYF.

V usage is TRBV28 and J usage is TRBJ2-5; TRBD1 matches at 7 bases. In germline, CDR1 is MDHEN, CDR2 SYDVKM. Germline trimming cut 6 bases from V and 10 bases from J; bases unmatched to any gene: 11. This CDR3 spans 13 amino acids. The CDR3 nucleotides are TGTGCCAGCAGCCCCGGACAGGTACGACACCAGTACTTC. It is translated as CASSPGQVRHQYF.

This chain joins TRBV6-5 and TRBJ2-5, with a weak D call TRBD1 (6 bases). V lost 0 bases and J 3 bases, leaving 11 bases between the germline ends. Germline V lookup: CDR1 MNHEY, CDR2 SVGAGI. CDR3 length: 15 residues. DNA of the CDR3: TGTGCCAGCAGTTACTCGATGGCAGGGGAAGAGACCCAGTACTTC. Its translation is CASSYSMAGEETQYF.

The chain is built from TRBV11-3 and TRBJ1-3; the D is unclear. The CDR3 consists of 13 residues. V lost 1 base to trimming and J lost 3 bases, with 4 bases between them. Looked up from germline, CDR1 is SGHNT and CDR2 is YENEEA. CDR3 DNA sequence: TGTGCCAGCAGCTTAGCAAATGGAAACACCATATATTTT. The encoded protein is CASSLANGNTIYF.

The table lists this clone with a count of one. The chain employs TRBV7-6 and TRBJ2-6, with TRBD2 as a possible D gene (8 bases). CDR3 length: 21 residues. Trimming shortened V by 5 bases and J by 0 bases, and 26 bases separated the two germline ends. Germline V gene sequence: CDR1 SGHVS, CDR2 FNYEAQ. CDR3 residues: CASSKHARGQRGISGANVLTF. The CDR3 nucleotides are TGTGCCAGCAGCAAGCATGCGAGGGGGCAGCGGGGGATCTCTGGGGCCAACGTCCTGACTTTC.

The V gene is TRBV19, the J gene TRBJ2-1; D may be TRBD1 or TRBD2 (5 bases each). V was trimmed by 6 bases and J by 0 bases, leaving 15 bases between them. The CDR3 sequence is 16 residues long. Germline loops: CDR1 LNHDA, CDR2 SQIVND (reference sequence). CDR3 amino acids: CASSPAGASSYNEQFF. DNA of the CDR3: TGTGCCAGTAGCCCAGCCGGGGCGAGCTCCTACAATGAGCAGTTCTTC.

The chain recombines TRBV15 with TRBJ1-6; D not certain. CDR3 length equals 13 residues. Germline V gives CDR1 LNHNV, CDR2 YYDKDF (reference sequence). V was clipped by 1 base and J by 9 bases, with 7 bases between them. The CDR3 reads CATSRVLGSPLHF. The DNA for the CDR3 is TGTGCCACCAGCAGAGTGCTCGGTTCACCCCTCCACTTT.

V and J are TRBV30 and TRBJ1-1, with D possibly matching TRBD1 (6 bases). V was shortened by 2 bases and J by 0 bases, with 10 bases between the two germline ends. Germline values: CDR1 GTSNPN, CDR2 SVGIG (reference sequence). This CDR3 has 14 amino acids. For the CDR3, the DNA is TGTGCCTGGAGTAGCGGGGACATGAACACTGAAGCTTTCTTT. This sequence encodes CAWSSGDMNTEAFF.